This passage covers 32 T cell receptor beta chains from one sample sequenced in a study of shared clonotypes between healthy human individuals. The table came from immunoSEQ multiplex PCR; TCRdb's copy has only in-frame clones and leaves some out. The repertoire consists of a few million clones, with 85% to 95% occurring once and the leading ten covering around 0.35%. The sample comprised naive CD4+ T cells from PBMCs. The subset here: CD45RA+ positively selected. The receptors were gathered from a man aged 18 to 30 in good health. Some clones in this sample may be carry-over from other donors' samples.

V usage is TRBV30 and J usage is TRBJ2-6; D ambiguous. Germline V gene lookup returns CDR1 GTSNPN and CDR2 SVGIG (reference sequence). The CDR3 sequence is 18 residues long. Trimming pared 4 bases from V and 2 bases from J, leaving 21 bases between. CDR3 residues: CAWMGGRTKDPGANVLTF. CDR3 coding DNA: TGTGCCTGGATGGGTGGTCGAACCAAGGATCCTGGGGCCAACGTCCTGACTTTC.

The chain couples TRBV4-2 to TRBJ2-3; 11 nucleotides align to TRBD2. Trimming removed 3 bases from V and 4 bases from J; junction bases left unmatched: 9. Germline V gene data show CDR1 as LGHNA and CDR2 as YNFKEQ. The CDR3 totals 17 residues. The CDR3 sequence is CASSQTPSGRTSDTQYF. In DNA, the CDR3 is TGTGCCAGCAGCCAGACCCCTAGCGGGAGGACCTCAGATACGCAGTATTTT.

The chain carries TRBV11-3 and TRBJ2-3; 7 bases fit TRBD1. This CDR3 is built from 14 residues. The germline V gene encodes CDR1 SGHNT and CDR2 YENEEA. The V and J ends lost 5 bases and 1 base, in that order; junction bases with no gene match: 3. This chain's CDR3 is CASSRQGGTDTQYF. CDR3 in DNA: TGTGCCAGCAGCCGTCAGGGGGGCACAGATACGCAGTATTTT.

On this clone: Different DNA sequences within this sample yield the same CDR3. The rearrangement joins TRBV5-1 to TRBJ2-3; D uncertain. CDR1 is SGHRS, CDR2 YFSETQ, per germline. Trimming left V 4 bases short and J 0 bases short, with 6 bases between. This CDR3 has 13 residues. The CDR3 loop is CASSLFSTDTQYF. In DNA, the CDR3 is TGCGCCAGCAGCCTTTTTAGCACAGATACGCAGTATTTT.

The V gene is TRBV14, the J gene TRBJ1-1; D is uncertain. Germline CDR1 is SGHDN and CDR2 is FVKESK. V lost 5 bases, J lost 5 bases, and 15 bases lay in between. The CDR3 sequence is 14 residues long. This CDR3 is CASSSSDGLTEAFF. CDR3 nucleotides: TGTGCCAGCAGCTCCTCGGACGGACTAACTGAAGCTTTCTTT. Together with reference TRBV14 and TRBJ1-1, the CDR3 gives the full variable domain: EAGVTQFPSHSVIEKGQTVTLRCDPISGHDNLYWYRRVMGKEIKFLLHFVKESKQDESGMPNNRFLAERTGGTYSTLKVQPAELEDSGVYFCASSSSDGLTEAFFGQGTRLTVV.

The chain recombines TRBV4-2 with TRBJ2-1; 12 bases match TRBD2. Germline V gene sequence: CDR1 LGHNA, CDR2 YNFKEQ. The CDR3 sequence is 21 residues long. After removal of 0 bases from V and 9 bases from J, the junction contained 21 bases not matched to a gene. The CDR3 DNA follows: TGTGCCAGCAGCCAAGATGGGTTTTTTCTTGAACTAGCGGGAGGTACGAGTGAGCAGTTCTTC. Its protein product is CASSQDGFFLELAGGTSEQFF.

V gene TRBV6-6 combines with J gene TRBJ1-1, with D unclear. The length of the CDR3 is 12 residues. Germline V gene sequence: CDR1 MNHNY, CDR2 SVGAGI (reference sequence). Trimming removed 8 bases from V and 3 bases from J, with 10 bases in between. CDR3 sequence reads: CASCPRDTEAFF. CDR3 DNA: TGTGCCAGCTGCCCGCGGGACACTGAAGCTTTCTTT.

This chain uses TRBV4-1 with TRBJ2-3; perhaps TRBD1 as D (6 bases). Germline loops: CDR1 MGHRA, CDR2 YSYEKL. V lost 7 bases and J lost 2, with 13 bases in between. The CDR3 has 14 amino acids. The CDR3 here is CASKSTGTTDTQYF. CDR3 coding DNA: TGCGCCAGCAAGTCGACAGGAACCACAGATACGCAGTATTTT.

The chain employs TRBV29-1 and TRBJ1-1, with 9 bases lining up with TRBD1. The ends lost 7 bases at V and 2 bases at J; junction bases unmatched: 17. The germline V gene encodes CDR1 SQVTM and CDR2 ANQGSEA. The CDR3 totals 17 residues. Here the CDR3 reads CSAVPYSGQGINTEAFF. The CDR3 DNA reads TGCAGCGCTGTCCCTTACTCGGGACAGGGAATAAACACTGAAGCTTTCTTT.

The CDR3 nucleotides read TGTGCCAGCAGCCCCCGACAGAGACCAGGCGGGGAGCTGTTTTTT. This gives the protein CASSPRQRPGGELFF. This chain links TRBV5-6 with TRBJ2-2; D may be TRBD1 (5 bases). In germline, CDR1 is SGHDT, CDR2 YYEEEE. The CDR3 loop spans 15 amino acids. Trimming left V 4 bases short and J 7 bases short, with 17 bases between.

The V gene is TRBV28, the J gene TRBJ2-7; D might be TRBD1 or TRBD2, each matching 5 bases. V gave up 2 bases and J gave up 2 bases, with 10 bases separating them. This CDR3 has 14 amino acids. The germline V gene has CDR1 MDHEN and CDR2 SYDVKM. The CDR3 spells CASSLRDATYEQYF. The CDR3 DNA reads as TGTGCCAGCAGTTTACGGGACGCAACCTACGAGCAGTACTTC.

The gene calls are TRBV9 and TRBJ2-2; TRBD2 agrees at 11 bases. V shed 4 bases and J 4 bases; nucleotides not matched to a gene: 6. The CDR3 has 16 residues. Looked up from germline, CDR1 is SGDLS and CDR2 is YYNGEE. CDR3 sequence: CASSSLSGRVTGELFF. The DNA for the CDR3 is TGTGCCAGCAGCTCCCTTAGCGGGAGGGTCACCGGGGAGCTGTTTTTT.

The chain employs TRBV7-9 and TRBJ2-5; 7 bases fit TRBD1. Germline CDR1 SEHNR, CDR2 FQNEAQ (reference sequence). This CDR3 contains 15 residues. The trim removed 3 bases at V and 1 base at J, leaving 5 bases unmatched. CDR3 bases: TGTGCCAGCAGCTTGTACAGGGGCTCCCAAGAGACCCAGTACTTC. Translated, it gives CASSLYRGSQETQYF.

This rearrangement joins TRBV29-1 to TRBJ2-1, with D unresolved. CDR3 size: 15 residues. Germline CDR1 and CDR2: SQVTM and ANQGSEA. The CDR3 nucleotides are TGCAGGAGAAGGCAGGAACCCCGCTCCTACAATGAGCAGTTCTTC. This translates into CRRRQEPRSYNEQFF.

The CDR3 nucleotides are TGTGCCAGCAGTTACGGACCGGGTCCGGGAGAGACCCAGTACTTC. Translating it yields CASSYGPGPGETQYF. The chain carries TRBV6-5 and TRBJ2-5; no clear D gene. Trimming removed 2 bases from V and 4 bases from J, with 14 bases in between. This CDR3 has 15 residues. Per germline, CDR1 MNHEY and CDR2 SVGAGI.

The rearrangement links TRBV4-1 to TRBJ2-3; the match to TRBD2 covers 12 bases. Per germline, CDR1 MGHRA and CDR2 YSYEKL. V trimming: 3 bases; J trimming: 4 bases; junction bases outside the gene matches: 8. The CDR3 covers 17 residues. CDR3 residues: CASSQRPLAGGADTQYF. In DNA, the CDR3 is TGCGCCAGCAGCCAGAGGCCACTAGCGGGAGGCGCAGATACGCAGTATTTT.

Only one count was recorded for this clone. The chain recombines TRBV19 with TRBJ2-1; TRBD2 matches 14 bases. The CDR3 totals 23 residues. V shed 1 base and J 4 bases; nucleotides not matched to a gene: 21. CDR1 is LNHDA and CDR2 is SQIVND in the germline V gene (reference sequence). CDR3 protein: CASSIARSFTRTSGRPTYNEQFF. The CDR3 bases are TGTGCCAGTAGTATAGCCCGCTCCTTCACGAGGACTAGCGGGAGGCCAACTTACAATGAGCAGTTCTTC.

The CDR3 nucleotides read TGTGCCAGCAGCTCGAACAGGGGAACCTACGAGCAGTACTTC. Amino acid sequence: CASSSNRGTYEQYF. The chain uses TRBV11-2 and TRBJ2-7; 7 nucleotides line up with TRBD1. Germline CDR1 is SGHAT and CDR2 is FQNNGV. The length of the CDR3 is 14 residues. V lost 4 bases and J lost 2; bases outside the gene matches: 5.

The chain recombines TRBV28 with TRBJ1-4; the match to TRBD1 covers 7 bases. This CDR3 region has 15 residues. Germline V gives CDR1 MDHEN, CDR2 SYDVKM. With V trimmed by 3 bases and J by 8 bases, 9 bases remained unmatched. The CDR3 bases are TGTGCCAGCAGTTTGTGGTCAGGGGGAGGCGAAAAACTGTTTTTT. It translates to CASSLWSGGGEKLFF. The variable domain in full, with the rest retrieved from reference TRBV28 and TRBJ1-4, is DVKVTQSSRYLVKRTGEKVFLECVQDMDHENMFWYRQDPGLGLRLIYFSYDVKMKEKGDIPEGYSVSREKKERFSLILESASTNQTSMYLCASSLWSGGGEKLFFGSGTQLSVL.

V and J are TRBV9 and TRBJ2-2, with TRBD2 matching over 7 bases. CDR3 length: 16 residues. V shed 2 bases and J 5 bases; nucleotides not matched to a gene: 9. Germline CDR1 SGDLS, CDR2 YYNGEE. The CDR3, as DNA: TGTGCCAGCAGCGTTCACGCGGGAGTTCTTACCGGGGAGCTGTTTTTT. This codes for CASSVHAGVLTGELFF.

This clone appeared a single time. V is TRBV7-2 and J is TRBJ2-1; D is undetermined. V was trimmed by 1 base and J by 4 bases, leaving 11 bases between them. Germline CDR1 SGHTA, CDR2 FQGNSA. The CDR3 runs 15 residues. The CDR3 DNA reads as TGTGCCAGCAGCTTAGGCGGAGCCCTTTACAATGAGCAGTTCTTC. This gives the protein CASSLGGALYNEQFF.

V and J are TRBV6-5 and TRBJ2-5; 13 nucleotides align to TRBD2. The V segment lost 6 bases and the J segment 3 bases; nucleotides outside the gene matches: 4. The CDR3 runs 15 residues. Per germline, CDR1 MNHEY and CDR2 SVGAGI. CDR3 in amino acids: CASRMTSGRKETQYF. The CDR3 nucleotides are TGTGCCAGCAGGATGACTAGCGGGAGGAAAGAGACCCAGTACTTC.

This rearrangement joins TRBV27 to TRBJ2-7; 7 positions agree with TRBD2. V lost 6 bases, J lost 4 bases, and 12 bases stayed unmatched. CDR3 length: 15 amino acids. Germline V gene lookup returns CDR1 MNHEY and CDR2 SMNVEV (reference sequence). The CDR3 nucleotides read TGTGCCAGCAGGGACTCCGGGGCTAGCGGATACGAGCAGTACTTC. Translation gives CASRDSGASGYEQYF.

This clone was observed once. This rearrangement joins TRBV7-8 to TRBJ1-2; 8 nucleotides agree with TRBD1. The V segment lost 5 bases and the J segment 4 bases; nucleotides outside the gene matches: 9. The V gene's germline CDR1 is SGHVS and CDR2 FQNEAQ. There are 15 residues in the CDR3. For the CDR3, the DNA is TGTGCCAGCAGCACGCAGGGGGCGCAGGGCTATGGCTACACCTTC. This translates into CASSTQGAQGYGYTF.

The gene calls are TRBV4-2 and TRBJ2-7, with 8 bases lining up with TRBD2. The CDR3 is 15 residues long. In germline, CDR1 is LGHNA, CDR2 YNFKEQ. The V gene end was trimmed by 1 base and the J gene end by 1 base; junction bases not matched to a gene: 3. The CDR3 protein is CASSQGAGGSYEQYF. CDR3 coding DNA: TGTGCCAGCAGCCAAGGGGCGGGAGGATCCTACGAGCAGTACTTC.

The CDR3: CASTASVGYTDTQYF. The CDR3 bases are TGTGCCAGCACGGCTAGCGTCGGTTACACAGATACGCAGTATTTT. J is TRBJ2-3 and V is TRBV28; D is possibly TRBD2 (6 bases). This CDR3 spans 15 amino acids. The germline V gene has CDR1 MDHEN and CDR2 SYDVKM. Between the trimmed V and J ends, which lost 7 bases and 2 bases, there was a span of 16 bases.

V and J are TRBV5-8 and TRBJ2-5, with 15 positions matching TRBD2. The CDR3 covers 17 residues. The V gene's germline CDR1 is SGHTS and CDR2 YDEGEE. The V segment lost 4 bases and the J segment 4 bases; nucleotides outside the gene matches: 8. CDR3 loop: CASSGGTSGRSPETQYF. The CDR3 DNA sequence: TGTGCCAGCAGCGGCGGGACTAGCGGGAGGAGTCCAGAGACCCAGTACTTC.

The V and J genes are TRBV6-1 and TRBJ1-5; D unclear. Germline CDR1 and CDR2: MNHNS and SASEGT. V was clipped by 1 base and J by 3 bases, with 13 bases between them. The CDR3 length is 16 residues. The CDR3: CASSEEVPVINQPQHF. DNA for the CDR3: TGTGCCAGCAGTGAAGAGGTCCCGGTCATCAATCAGCCCCAGCATTTT.

In its sample, this clone was seen once. CDR3 in amino acids: CASSPGPLTRETQYF. The DNA of the CDR3 is TGTGCCAGTAGTCCGGGTCCTTTGACCCGAGAGACCCAGTACTTC. The rearrangement uses TRBV19 and TRBJ2-5; D is uncertain. Trimming left V 5 bases short and J 4 bases short, with 17 bases between. The CDR3 has 15 residues. The germline CDR1 and CDR2 sequences are LNHDA and SQIVND (reference sequence).

This clone was recorded only once. The rearrangement uses TRBV10-1 and TRBJ2-3; TRBD2 aligns across 11 bases. This CDR3 spans 16 amino acids. Germline trimming cut 3 bases from V and 2 bases from J; bases unmatched to any gene: 4. Germline V gene data show CDR1 as WNHNN and CDR2 as SYGVQD (reference sequence). CDR3: CASSDGSGRVTDTQYF. Written as DNA, the CDR3 is TGCGCCAGCAGTGACGGTAGCGGGAGGGTCACAGATACGCAGTATTTT.

As concerns this clone: The sample carries other DNA sequences with the same CDR3. This rearrangement joins TRBV2 to TRBJ2-7; maybe TRBD1 (5 bases). Trimming cost V 7 bases and J 0 bases, with 7 bases left between them. The germline V gene has CDR1 SNHLY and CDR2 FYNNEI. The CDR3 runs 12 residues. CDR3 in amino acids: CASTRDSYEQYF. The CDR3, as DNA: TGTGCCAGCACCAGGGACTCCTACGAGCAGTACTTC.

V is TRBV4-1 and J is TRBJ2-1, with D possibly matching TRBD2 (5 bases). The germline V gene encodes CDR1 MGHRA and CDR2 YSYEKL. V was shortened by 3 bases and J by 8 bases, with 14 bases between the two germline ends. The CDR3 length is 14 residues. In nucleotides, the CDR3 is TGCGCCAGCAGCCACCGGGGAACCGGGGATGAGCAGTTCTTC. Its translation is CASSHRGTGDEQFF.